This is a list of T cell receptor beta chains from one sample in a study of circulating and synovial CD4+ cells in juvenile arthritis. The method was immunoSEQ multiplex PCR; TCRdb's version includes in-frame clones alone and lacks a portion of them. The table records about 30,000 clones, around 93% of them present only once. Sequencing was carried out using CD4+ T cells from blood. The origin of the receptors is a human donor with juvenile idiopathic arthritis. The CDR3 runs from the conserved cysteine through the conserved F or W. The order of the fields is V gene, J gene, clone size, D gene, CDR3 protein, CDR3 DNA. D genes are given only for firm matches. Clone size is given for some rows only: seen once, a few or many times, or a class if the clone is expanded.

V: TRBV7-3
J: TRBJ2-5
size: -
D: TRBD2
CDR3: CASSLYGTSMVETQYF
DNA: TGTGCCAGCAGCTTATACGGGACTAGCATGGTAGAGACCCAGTACTTC

V: TRBV11-3
J: TRBJ2-3
size: -
D: -
CDR3: CASSLDLTRQYF
DNA: TGTGCCAGCAGCTTAGATCTAACTAGGCAGTATTTT

V: TRBV6-1
J: TRBJ1-1
size: -
D: -
CDR3: CASSRAGVNTEAFF
DNA: TGTGCCAGCAGTCGCGCAGGGGTGAACACTGAAGCTTTCTTT

V: TRBV5-1
J: TRBJ2-3
size: -
D: TRBD2
CDR3: CASSKGTNTDTQYF
DNA: TGCGCCAGCAGCAAAGGGACTAACACAGATACGCAGTATTTT

V: TRBV28
J: TRBJ2-3
size: -
D: -
CDR3: CASTSQSDTQYF
DNA: TGTGCCAGCACCTCGCAGTCAGATACGCAGTATTTT

V: TRBV5-1
J: TRBJ2-7
size: -
D: -
CDR3: CASSLSTEYEQYF
DNA: TGCGCCAGCAGCTTGAGCACAGAGTACGAGCAGTACTTC

V: TRBV2
J: TRBJ1-2
size: -
D: -
CDR3: CASSDSPSVYGYTF
DNA: TGTGCCAGCAGTGACAGCCCTAGTGTCTATGGCTACACCTTC

V: TRBV29-1
J: TRBJ1-4
size: -
D: -
CDR3: CSVAHRDTNEKLFF
DNA: TGCAGCGTTGCTCACAGGGATACTAATGAAAAACTGTTTTTT

V: TRBV9
J: TRBJ2-7
size: -
D: TRBD2
CDR3: CASSVDGRAGYEQYF
DNA: TGTGCCAGCAGCGTAGACGGGAGGGCCGGATACGAGCAGTACTTC

V: TRBV13
J: TRBJ2-1
size: -
D: TRBD2
CDR3: CASSLSGTSGRRANEQFF
DNA: TGTGCCAGCAGCCTCTCCGGGACTAGCGGGAGGAGGGCCAATGAGCAGTTCTTC

V: TRBV28
J: TRBJ1-2
size: -
D: -
CDR3: CASRKRGSSNYGYTF
DNA: TGTGCCAGCAGAAAGCGGGGCAGCTCTAACTATGGCTACACCTTC

V: TRBV9
J: TRBJ2-3
size: -
D: -
CDR3: CASSVSALGDTQYF
DNA: TGTGCCAGCAGCGTGAGTGCCCTTGGAGATACGCAGTATTTT

V: TRBV11-3
J: TRBJ2-7
size: -
D: TRBD2
CDR3: CASFPLAGSSYEQYF
DNA: TGTGCCAGCTTTCCCTTAGCGGGAAGCTCCTACGAGCAGTACTTC

V: TRBV19
J: TRBJ1-1
size: -
D: TRBD1
CDR3: CASSAHGTGGTEAFF
DNA: TGTGCCAGTAGTGCCCACGGGACAGGGGGCACGGAAGCTTTCTTT

V: TRBV5-1
J: TRBJ2-2
size: -
D: -
CDR3: CASSLEGSGGELFF
DNA: TGCGCCAGCAGCTTGGAAGGGAGTGGCGGGGAGCTGTTTTTT

V: TRBV6-1
J: TRBJ1-1
size: -
D: -
CDR3: CASSAQKNTEAFF
DNA: TGTGCCAGCAGTGCCCAGAAGAACACTGAAGCTTTCTTT

V: TRBV28
J: TRBJ1-2
size: -
D: -
CDR3: CASVGTTYGYTF
DNA: TGTGCCAGCGTTGGGACAACCTATGGCTACACCTTC

V: TRBV28
J: TRBJ2-2
size: -
D: TRBD2
CDR3: CASSFWPSGLGNTGELFF
DNA: TGTGCCAGCAGTTTTTGGCCTAGCGGGTTGGGGAACACCGGGGAGCTGTTTTTT

V: TRBV4-1
J: TRBJ2-7
size: -
D: -
CDR3: CASSQFYAGGAYEQYF
DNA: TGCGCCAGCAGCCAGTTCTACGCGGGCGGGGCCTACGAGCAGTACTTC

V: TRBV5-4
J: TRBJ2-7
size: -
D: TRBD1
CDR3: CASSRKPGQGTYGQYF
DNA: TGTGCCAGCAGCAGAAAACCGGGACAGGGTACATACGGGCAGTACTTC

V: TRBV2
J: TRBJ2-7
size: -
D: -
CDR3: CASSVLARAYEQYF
DNA: TGTGCCAGCAGTGTCCTAGCGAGAGCCTACGAGCAGTACTTC

V: TRBV9
J: TRBJ2-1
size: -
D: -
CDR3: CASSVGPYAPFF
DNA: TGTGCCAGCAGCGTAGGCCCCTACGCTCCGTTCTTC

V: TRBV10-1
J: TRBJ2-5
size: -
D: -
CDR3: CASSGIQGVGRETQYF
DNA: TGCGCCAGCAGTGGGATACAGGGAGTTGGGCGAGAGACCCAGTACTTC

V: TRBV5-1
J: TRBJ1-5
size: -
D: TRBD1
CDR3: CASSLGPGGSNQPQHF
DNA: TGCGCCAGCAGCTTGGGTCCAGGGGGCTCGAATCAGCCCCAGCATTTT

V: TRBV18
J: TRBJ2-1
size: -
D: -
CDR3: CASSPLTVGGNEQFF
DNA: TGTGCCAGCTCACCACTAACGGTCGGTGGCAATGAGCAGTTCTTC

V: TRBV23-1
J: TRBJ2-5
size: -
D: TRBD2
CDR3: CASTRPSGRRETQYF
DNA: TGCGCCAGCACTAGACCTAGCGGGCGACGTGAGACCCAGTACTTC

V: TRBV5-6
J: TRBJ2-7
size: -
D: -
CDR3: CASSSSSYEQYF
DNA: TGTGCCAGCAGCTCCAGCTCCTACGAGCAGTACTTC

V: TRBV6-6
J: TRBJ1-3
size: -
D: -
CDR3: CASSHLRGGAGNTIYF
DNA: TGTGCCAGCAGTCACCTGCGCGGGGGGGCTGGAAACACCATATATTTT

V: TRBV11-2
J: TRBJ2-5
size: -
D: TRBD2
CDR3: CASSDRLAPQETQYF
DNA: TGTGCCAGCAGCGATCGACTAGCGCCACAAGAGACCCAGTACTTC

V: TRBV5-4
J: TRBJ2-5
size: -
D: TRBD2
CDR3: CASSNRTSGRLETQYF
DNA: TGTGCCAGCAGCAACCGGACTAGCGGGAGGCTGGAGACCCAGTACTTC

V: TRBV9
J: TRBJ2-4
size: once
D: -
CDR3: CASSVVPGAAKNIQYF
DNA: TGTGCCAGCAGCGTAGTGCCAGGTGCGGCCAAAAACATTCAGTACTTC

V: TRBV10-2
J: TRBJ2-7
size: -
D: -
CDR3: CASTPGYEQYF
DNA: TGCGCCAGCACCCCAGGCTACGAGCAGTACTTC

V: TRBV30
J: TRBJ2-7
size: -
D: TRBD2
CDR3: CAWSVNGRGWEQYF
DNA: TGTGCCTGGAGTGTCAACGGGAGGGGCTGGGAGCAGTACTTC

V: TRBV5-4
J: TRBJ2-7
size: -
D: TRBD2
CDR3: CASSFSGRKTYEQYF
DNA: TGTGCCAGCAGCTTTAGCGGGAGGAAGACCTACGAGCAGTACTTC

V: TRBV5-1
J: TRBJ2-2
size: -
D: -
CDR3: CASLPQGNTGELFF
DNA: TGCGCCAGCCTCCCACAGGGGAACACCGGGGAGCTGTTTTTT

V: TRBV28
J: TRBJ2-3
size: -
D: TRBD2
CDR3: CASTPLGGRADTQYF
DNA: TGTGCCAGCACCCCCCTGGGAGGGCGGGCAGATACGCAGTATTTT

V: TRBV18
J: TRBJ2-3
size: few
D: -
CDR3: CASSPRWGGTSTDTQYF
DNA: TGTGCCAGCTCACCAAGGTGGGGCGGGACTAGCACAGATACGCAGTATTTT

V: TRBV7-8
J: TRBJ1-3
size: few
D: -
CDR3: CASSLGGLGYTIYF
DNA: TGTGCCAGCAGCTTAGGGGGGCTCGGGTACACCATATATTTT

V: TRBV7-8
J: TRBJ2-1
size: -
D: -
CDR3: CASSIFRVQSDEQFF
DNA: TGTGCCAGCAGCATATTTAGAGTACAGTCCGATGAGCAGTTCTTC

V: TRBV5-1
J: TRBJ2-3
size: -
D: TRBD2
CDR3: CASRDSGDHTDTQYF
DNA: TGCGCCAGCAGAGATAGCGGGGATCACACAGATACGCAGTATTTT

V: TRBV4-2
J: TRBJ1-2
size: -
D: -
CDR3: CASSPRGESYGYTF
DNA: TGTGCCAGCAGCCCCCGGGGGGAGTCCTATGGCTACACCTTC

V: TRBV5-4
J: TRBJ2-7
size: -
D: -
CDR3: CASSLIDSRNYEQYF
DNA: TGTGCCAGCAGCTTGATCGACTCAAGAAACTACGAGCAGTACTTC

V: TRBV18
J: TRBJ2-2
size: once
D: TRBD1
CDR3: CASSLDRGHTGELFF
DNA: TGTGCCAGCTCATTGGACAGGGGGCATACCGGGGAGCTGTTTTTT

V: TRBV9
J: TRBJ2-7
size: -
D: -
CDR3: CASSGTSMVEQYF
DNA: TGTGCCAGCAGCGGAACTAGCATGGTCGAGCAGTACTTC

V: TRBV6-5
J: TRBJ2-5
size: -
D: -
CDR3: CASRVQETQYF
DNA: TGTGCCAGCCGGGTCCAAGAGACCCAGTACTTC

V: TRBV7-3
J: TRBJ1-1
size: -
D: TRBD1
CDR3: CASSSRTGGASTEAFF
DNA: TGTGCCAGCAGCTCGCGGACAGGGGGCGCATCCACTGAAGCTTTCTTT

V: TRBV28
J: TRBJ1-1
size: -
D: -
CDR3: CASSLVSPLEYTEAFF
DNA: TGTGCCAGCAGTTTAGTGTCTCCCCTGGAGTACACTGAAGCTTTCTTT

V: TRBV2
J: TRBJ1-1
size: -
D: -
CDR3: CASRPGVMNTEAFF
DNA: TGTGCCAGCAGGCCAGGGGTTATGAACACTGAAGCTTTCTTT

V: TRBV28
J: TRBJ2-7
size: -
D: TRBD2
CDR3: CASSLGGTSGNEQYF
DNA: TGTGCCAGCAGTTTAGGTGGAACTAGCGGAAACGAGCAGTACTTC

V: TRBV4-2
J: TRBJ2-2
size: -
D: TRBD1
CDR3: CASSETGRDTGELFF
DNA: TGTGCCAGCAGCGAGACAGGGCGGGACACCGGGGAGCTGTTTTTT

V: TRBV2
J: TRBJ2-7
size: -
D: -
CDR3: CASSDFSENYEQYF
DNA: TGTGCCAGCAGTGATTTTAGCGAGAACTACGAGCAGTACTTC

V: TRBV28
J: TRBJ1-4
size: -
D: -
CDR3: CASSLGGGSNEKLFF
DNA: TGTGCCAGCAGTTTAGGCGGAGGTAGTAATGAAAAACTGTTTTTT

V: TRBV7-2
J: TRBJ2-1
size: -
D: TRBD2
CDR3: CASSLVGTSGEQFF
DNA: TGTGCCAGCAGCTTAGTAGGTACTAGCGGGGAGCAGTTCTTC

V: TRBV7-2
J: TRBJ1-3
size: -
D: TRBD1
CDR3: CASSFRTGSGNTIYF
DNA: TGTGCCAGCAGCTTCCGGACAGGCTCTGGAAACACCATATATTTT

V: TRBV28
J: TRBJ2-7
size: -
D: TRBD2
CDR3: CASSGPGTSGYEQYF
DNA: TGTGCCAGCAGTGGGCCAGGGACTAGCGGCTACGAGCAGTACTTC

V: TRBV5-3
J: TRBJ2-7
size: once
D: TRBD2
CDR3: CARSSSLRAGDYEQYF
DNA: TGTGCCAGAAGCTCCAGCCTCCGAGCGGGGGATTACGAGCAGTACTTC